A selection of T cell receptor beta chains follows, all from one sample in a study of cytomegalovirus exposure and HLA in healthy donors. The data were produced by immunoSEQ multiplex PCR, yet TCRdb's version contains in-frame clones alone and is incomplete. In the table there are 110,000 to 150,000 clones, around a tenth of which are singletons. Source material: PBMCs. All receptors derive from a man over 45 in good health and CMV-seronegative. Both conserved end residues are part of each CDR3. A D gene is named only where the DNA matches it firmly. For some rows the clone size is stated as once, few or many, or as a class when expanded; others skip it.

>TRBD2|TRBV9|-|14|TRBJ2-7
TGTGCCAGCAGCTACACGGTGGGGGGGACCGAGCAGTACTTC
CASSYTVGGTEQYF
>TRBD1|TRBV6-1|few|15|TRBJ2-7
TGTGCCAGCAGTTTCCGATCGGGACAGATCTACGAGCAGTACTTC
CASSFRSGQIYEQYF
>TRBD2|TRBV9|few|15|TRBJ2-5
TGTGCCAGCAGCGTAGCAGGACTAGCGGAAGAGACCCAGTACTTC
CASSVAGLAEETQYF
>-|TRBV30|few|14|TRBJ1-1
TGTGCCTGGAGTGTGGTCGGGATAAGCACTGAAGCTTTCTTT
CAWSVVGISTEAFF
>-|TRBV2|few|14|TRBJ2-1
TGTGCCAGCAGTGAAATAGACAGCCCCAATGAGCAGTTCTTC
CASSEIDSPNEQFF
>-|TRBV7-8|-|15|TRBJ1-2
TGTGCCAGCAAACCAGATTGGGCCCTGGACTATGGCTACACCTTC
CASKPDWALDYGYTF
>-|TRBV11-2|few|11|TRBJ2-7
TGTGCCAGCAGCGTTATTTACGAGCAGTACTTC
CASSVIYEQYF
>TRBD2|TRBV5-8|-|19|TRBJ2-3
TGTGCCAGCAGCCCCCGGGACAGGGTACTAGCGGGAGACTATGTTACGCAGTATTTT
CASSPRDRVLAGDYVTQYF
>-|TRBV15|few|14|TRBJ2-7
TGTGCCACCAGCAGGCCGGACAGTTCCTCCGAGCAGTACTTC
CATSRPDSSSEQYF
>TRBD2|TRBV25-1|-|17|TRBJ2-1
TGTGCCAGCAGTGAATTAGGCCTAGCGGGGCCGTACAATGAGCAGTTCTTC
CASSELGLAGPYNEQFF
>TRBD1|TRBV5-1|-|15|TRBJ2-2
TGCGCCAGCAGCTGGACAGGGGGCCGGACCGGGGAGCTGTTTTTT
CASSWTGGRTGELFF
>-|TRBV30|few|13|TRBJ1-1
TGTGCCTGGAGTGTACGGGTAGGCGTTGGAGCTTTCTTT
CAWSVRVGVGAFF
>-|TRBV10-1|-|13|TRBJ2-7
TGCGCCAGCAGTGGGGAGCGGTCCTACGAGCAGTACTTC
CASSGERSYEQYF
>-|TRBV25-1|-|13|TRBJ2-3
TGTGCCAGCAGTGTGAGAAACTTCGATACGCAGTATTTT
CASSVRNFDTQYF
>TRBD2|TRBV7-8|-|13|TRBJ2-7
TGTGCCAGCAGCCCGCGGGGGGCTGGCGAGCAGTACTTC
CASSPRGAGEQYF
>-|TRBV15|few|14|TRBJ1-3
TGTGCCACCAGCAGAATCAACTCTGGAAACACCATATATTTT
CATSRINSGNTIYF
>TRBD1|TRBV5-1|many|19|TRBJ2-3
TGCGCCAGCAGCTTGGTGCGTCGAGGAACAGGGGGCTACACAGATACGCAGTATTTT
CASSLVRRGTGGYTDTQYF
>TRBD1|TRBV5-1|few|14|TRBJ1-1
TGCGCCAGCAGCTCCGACCGGGACAGCGGGGAAGCTTTCTTT
CASSSDRDSGEAFF
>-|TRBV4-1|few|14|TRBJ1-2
TGCGCCAGCAGCCAAGATGGCCGGTTGGAGGGCTACACCTTC
CASSQDGRLEGYTF
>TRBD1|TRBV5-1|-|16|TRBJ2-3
TGCGCCAGCAGCTTGTCCGGACAGGGGGCCACAGATACGCAGTATTTT
CASSLSGQGATDTQYF
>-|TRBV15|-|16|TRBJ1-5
TGTGCCACCAGCAGAGATTTCGACAGATGGAATCAGCCCCAGCATTTT
CATSRDFDRWNQPQHF